This is a list of T cell receptor beta chains from one sample in a study of graft-versus-host responses after intestinal transplantation. Libraries were prepared by immunoSEQ multiplex PCR; TCRdb keeps only in-frame clonotypes and omits some of them. The sample holds more than 95,000 clones, more than 85% seen once. No antigen is known for these receptors. The sample here was unstimulated CD4+ T cells sorted from spleen or lymph node cells, taken before intestinal transplant. These receptors all stem from a human donor who received an intestinal transplant. Each CDR3 is given with its conserved first and last residue. The D gene is left open where the match is weak. Clone size is stated in some rows and not others, as once, few, many or a class when expanded.

d_call | clone_size | j_call | v_call | cdr3_nt | cdr3_aa
NA | NA | TRBJ1-3 | TRBV5-1 | TGCGCCAGTAGCTTGGGGGGAACTGGAAACACCATATATTTT | CASSLGGTGNTIYF
NA | NA | TRBJ1-2 | TRBV4-1 | TGCGCCAGCAGCCCCCTGGGATTGGCAGGAGATGGCTACACCTTC | CASSPLGLAGDGYTF
NA | NA | TRBJ2-2 | TRBV10-1 | TGCGCCAGCAGCCCCGGGGGCCGCGGGGAGCTGTTTTTT | CASSPGGRGELFF
NA | NA | TRBJ2-1 | TRBV6-5 | TGTGCCAGCAGCCTCCGGGGCCTAGCCTACAATGAGCAGTTCTTC | CASSLRGLAYNEQFF
NA | NA | TRBJ2-1 | TRBV10-2 | TGCGCCAGCAGTGTGTCGGGAGTCTACAATGAGCAGTTCTTC | CASSVSGVYNEQFF
NA | NA | TRBJ2-5 | TRBV27 | TGTGCCAGCAGTCCCCGGACAATCCAAGAGACCCAGTACTTC | CASSPRTIQETQYF
TRBD1 | few | TRBJ1-1 | TRBV10-3 | TGTGCCATCCGGGGACAGGGGGAGAACACTGAAGCTTTCTTT | CAIRGQGENTEAFF
TRBD1 | NA | TRBJ1-1 | TRBV7-6 | TGTGCCAGCAGCTTAGAGGGGGCGAACACTGAAGCTTTCTTT | CASSLEGANTEAFF
NA | NA | TRBJ2-5 | TRBV5-1 | TGCGCCAGCAGCTCCACAGATACGGAGACCCAGTACTTC | CASSSTDTETQYF
TRBD1 | NA | TRBJ1-1 | TRBV18 | TGTGCCAGCTCACCACCCGGGAGAGGGGGCATGAACACTGAAGCTTTCTTT | CASSPPGRGGMNTEAFF
NA | NA | TRBJ2-7 | TRBV25-1 | TGTGCCAGCAGTCATTACTACGAGCAGTACTTC | CASSHYYEQYF
NA | few | TRBJ2-2 | TRBV5-1 | TGCGCCAGCAGCCCTGGCAGCCCAGGGACCGGGGAGCTGTTTTTT | CASSPGSPGTGELFF
TRBD1 | NA | TRBJ1-4 | TRBV9 | TGTGCCAGCAGCCTAAGTCAGGGGGATGATGAAAAACTGTTTTTT | CASSLSQGDDEKLFF
TRBD2 | NA | TRBJ2-7 | TRBV2 | TGTGCCAGCAGTGAACGGCTAGCGGGAGCGAAGCAGTACTTC | CASSERLAGAKQYF
TRBD1 | NA | TRBJ1-3 | TRBV10-3 | TGTGCCATCAGTGAGTCACAGCGAGGGACAGGGAGAAACACCATATATTTT | CAISESQRGTGRNTIYF
NA | NA | TRBJ2-1 | TRBV7-2 | TGTGCCAGCAGCTTAGCAGAACTACCCTACAATGAGCAGTTCTTC | CASSLAELPYNEQFF
NA | NA | TRBJ2-7 | TRBV2 | TGTGCCAGCGGACAGATCTCCTACGAGCAGTACTTC | CASGQISYEQYF
TRBD1 | NA | TRBJ1-5 | TRBV4-1 | TGCGCCAGCAGCCAAGATGGGACAGTGGGTCAGCCCCAGCATTTT | CASSQDGTVGQPQHF
TRBD2 | NA | TRBJ2-3 | TRBV7-2 | TGTGCCAGCAGCTCCGCACCGGGACTAGCGGGGGCATTAGATACGCAGTATTTT | CASSSAPGLAGALDTQYF
NA | NA | TRBJ1-4 | TRBV7-9 | TGTGCCAGCAGCTTAGGCGGGATTAATGAAAAACTGTTTTTT | CASSLGGINEKLFF
NA | NA | TRBJ2-7 | TRBV18 | TGTGCCAGCTCACAGACGGTAGAACTGCAGTACTTC | CASSQTVELQYF
NA | once | TRBJ1-2 | TRBV14 | TGTGCCAGCAGCCAAGCAGGGAGCTATGGCTACACCTTC | CASSQAGSYGYTF
NA | NA | TRBJ1-5 | TRBV10-3 | TGTGCCATCAGTGAGTCGGCAGGGGACGGCCAGCCCCAGCATTTT | CAISESAGDGQPQHF
NA | NA | TRBJ2-1 | TRBV7-3 | TGTGCCAGCAGCCCCCTGTCGGGCAATGAGCAGTTCTTC | CASSPLSGNEQFF
NA | NA | TRBJ2-7 | TRBV7-2 | TGTGCCAGCAGCTTAATTAACTTCGGGACTCCCTACGAGCAGTACTTC | CASSLINFGTPYEQYF
TRBD1 | NA | TRBJ1-1 | TRBV5-1 | TGCGCCAGCAGCCGACTTGGCCTAAGACAGGGAGACACTGAAGCTTTCTTT | CASSRLGLRQGDTEAFF
NA | NA | TRBJ2-7 | TRBV29-1 | TGCAGCGTTACGGAAAGTTCCATGTTCTACGAGCAGTACTTC | CSVTESSMFYEQYF
NA | NA | TRBJ2-5 | TRBV28 | TGTGCCAGCAGTTGGGTGAGCCAAGAGACCCAGTACTTC | CASSWVSQETQYF
TRBD1 | NA | TRBJ1-5 | TRBV7-9 | TGTGCCAGCAGCCACTCGGACAGGGTTAATCAGCCCCAGCATTTT | CASSHSDRVNQPQHF